The clone carrying this TCR beta chain was seen a few times. Trimming left V 2 bases short and J 8 bases short, with 14 bases between. Germline CDR1 and CDR2: WSHSY and SAAADI. The CDR3 covers 14 residues. The data were obtained in a study of tumor-infiltrating lymphocytes in primary liver carcinoma. TCR beta cDNA was prepared out of roughly 0.45 ug total RNA by means of a constant-region primer. Slightly modified ARM-PCR, run as three nested multiplex PCR rounds, produced the TCR beta libraries. Each of the first two PCR rounds ran around 10 cycles with TRBV1-TRBV30 forward and C-beta reverse primers. MiXCR, applied by TCRdb to the multiplex PCR reads, yields one record per CDR3 protein. The data hold 250,000 to 350,000 distinct CDR3 sequences, with about three fifths observed a single time. For blood RNA, unsorted whole blood served as the source, and germline DNA was extracted too.

The chain carries TRBV10-2 and TRBJ2-3; maybe TRBD2 (6 bases). Sequenced input: peripheral blood. The sequence came from a woman aged 25 to 45 with primary liver carcinoma and hepatitis B virus infection. CDR3 nucleotides: TGCGCCAGCAGTGAGCTGCGGGGATCCGGTACGCAGTATTTT. Translating gives CASSELRGSGTQYF.